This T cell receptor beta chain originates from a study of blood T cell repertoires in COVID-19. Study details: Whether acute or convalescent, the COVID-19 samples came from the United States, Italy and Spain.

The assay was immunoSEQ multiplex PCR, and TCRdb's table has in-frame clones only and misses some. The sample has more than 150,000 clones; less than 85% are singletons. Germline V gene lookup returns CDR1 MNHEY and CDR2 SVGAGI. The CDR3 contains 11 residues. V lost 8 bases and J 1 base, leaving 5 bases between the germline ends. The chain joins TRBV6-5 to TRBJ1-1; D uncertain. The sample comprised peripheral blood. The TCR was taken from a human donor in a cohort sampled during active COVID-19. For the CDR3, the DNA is TGTGCCAGCCACTGGAACACTGAAGCTTTCTTT. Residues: CASHWNTEAFF.